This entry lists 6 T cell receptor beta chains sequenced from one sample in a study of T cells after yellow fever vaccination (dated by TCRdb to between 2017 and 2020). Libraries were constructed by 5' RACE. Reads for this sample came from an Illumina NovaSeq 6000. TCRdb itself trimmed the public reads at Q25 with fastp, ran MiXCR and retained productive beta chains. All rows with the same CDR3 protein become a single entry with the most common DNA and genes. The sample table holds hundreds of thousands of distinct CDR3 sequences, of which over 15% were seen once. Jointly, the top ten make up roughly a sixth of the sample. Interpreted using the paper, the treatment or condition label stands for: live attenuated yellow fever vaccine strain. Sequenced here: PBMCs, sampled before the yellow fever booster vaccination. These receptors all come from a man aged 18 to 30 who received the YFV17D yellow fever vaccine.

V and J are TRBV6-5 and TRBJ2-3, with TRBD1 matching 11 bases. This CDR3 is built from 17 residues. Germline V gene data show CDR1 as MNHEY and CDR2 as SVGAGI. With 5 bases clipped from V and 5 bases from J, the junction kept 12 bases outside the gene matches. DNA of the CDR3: TGTGCCAGCAGTACTTTTTCCGGGACAGGGGGAGAAGATACGCAGTATTTT. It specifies CASSTFSGTGGEDTQYF.

In nucleotides, the CDR3 is TGTGCCAGCAGTCTCCTGGGCCTCGGAGACATTCAGTACTTC. Amino acids: CASSLLGLGDIQYF. The chain employs TRBV12-3 or TRBV12-4 and TRBJ2-4; D remains ambiguous. V lost 5 bases to trimming and J lost 8 bases, with 16 bases between them. This CDR3 region has 14 residues.

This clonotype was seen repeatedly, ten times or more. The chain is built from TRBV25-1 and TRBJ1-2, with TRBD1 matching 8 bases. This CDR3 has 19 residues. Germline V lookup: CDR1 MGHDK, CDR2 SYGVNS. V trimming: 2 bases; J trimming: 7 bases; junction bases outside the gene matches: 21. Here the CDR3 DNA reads TGTGCCAGCAGTGAAAATTCCCCCATCCCCCCCAGGGGGCTGAGTGGCTACACCTTC. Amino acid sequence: CASSENSPIPPRGLSGYTF.

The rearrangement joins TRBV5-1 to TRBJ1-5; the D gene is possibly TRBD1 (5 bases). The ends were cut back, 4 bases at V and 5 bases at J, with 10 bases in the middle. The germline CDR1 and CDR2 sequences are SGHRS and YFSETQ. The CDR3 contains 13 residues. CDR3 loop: CASSPDSYQPQHF. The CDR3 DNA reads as TGCGCCAGCAGCCCCGACAGTTATCAGCCCCAGCATTTT.

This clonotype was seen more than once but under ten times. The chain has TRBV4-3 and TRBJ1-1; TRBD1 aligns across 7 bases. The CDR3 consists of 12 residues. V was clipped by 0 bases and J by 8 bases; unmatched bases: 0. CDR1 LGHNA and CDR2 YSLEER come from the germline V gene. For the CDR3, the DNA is TGCGCCAGCAGCCAAGAAGGGGGCGAAGCTTTCTTT. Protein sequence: CASSQEGGEAFF.

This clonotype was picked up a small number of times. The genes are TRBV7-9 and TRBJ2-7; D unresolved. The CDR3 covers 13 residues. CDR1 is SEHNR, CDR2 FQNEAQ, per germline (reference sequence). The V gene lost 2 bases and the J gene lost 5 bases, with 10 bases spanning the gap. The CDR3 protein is CASSLFTHDEQYF. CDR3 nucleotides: TGTGCCAGCAGCTTATTTACACACGACGAGCAGTACTTC.